This T cell receptor beta chain was documented in a study of T-cell reconstitution after alpha-beta-depleted transplantation in children. Study-level findings and limits: T cells produced anew were the main source of T-cell counts and diversity one year after transplant. The origin of alpha-beta T cells about two months after transplant was reportedly several hundred expanded graft clones.

V lost 5 bases to trimming and J lost 0 bases, with 16 bases between them. CDR3 length equals 16 residues. Germline V gives CDR1 SGHAT, CDR2 FQNNGV. Comment on this clonotype: Its antigen is unidentified.

Preparation of the TCRbeta library involved a method that used unique molecular identifiers. TCRdb fed the PCR reads into MiXCR, producing one record per CDR3 protein. The table lists about 250,000 distinct CDR3 sequences, around 25% of them singletons. The V call is TRBV11-2, the J call TRBJ1-1, with a tentative D call TRBD1 (5 bases). The input for sequencing was PBMCs, mostly from graft donor cells, taken 360 days after TCRalphabeta/CD19-depleted stem cell transplant. The sequence came from a female patient between 2 and 15 years old who had a stem cell transplant for congenital amegakaryocytic thrombocytopenia, so the T cells may come from the graft donor. In DNA, the CDR3 is TGTGCCAGCAGCCCCGGGGCGAACAATGTGAACACTGAAGCTTTCTTT. Protein: CASSPGANNVNTEAFF.